This TCR beta chain appears in the sequencing data of a study of CD8 T cells in Susac syndrome. V shed 3 bases and J shed 1 base, with 12 bases lying between them. This CDR3 region has 15 residues. Random hexamers were used to reverse transcribe the RNA input (roughly 0.5 to 1 ug). TCRdb processed the immunoSEQ multiplex PCR reads anew with MiXCR; each CDR3 protein has one entry. Here the sample spans 45,000 to 60,000 distinct CDR3 sequences, 80% to 95% being singletons. The TCR sequence derives from a human donor in good health. Sequenced material: CD8+ T cells from PBMCs. V usage is TRBV23-1 and J usage is TRBJ1-1, with D tentatively TRBD1 (6 bases). TRBV23-1 is an ORF, with its function uncertain. DNA for the CDR3: TGCGCCAGCAGTCATCGGGACAAGCGGAACACTGAAGCTTTCTTT. Protein: CASSHRDKRNTEAFF.